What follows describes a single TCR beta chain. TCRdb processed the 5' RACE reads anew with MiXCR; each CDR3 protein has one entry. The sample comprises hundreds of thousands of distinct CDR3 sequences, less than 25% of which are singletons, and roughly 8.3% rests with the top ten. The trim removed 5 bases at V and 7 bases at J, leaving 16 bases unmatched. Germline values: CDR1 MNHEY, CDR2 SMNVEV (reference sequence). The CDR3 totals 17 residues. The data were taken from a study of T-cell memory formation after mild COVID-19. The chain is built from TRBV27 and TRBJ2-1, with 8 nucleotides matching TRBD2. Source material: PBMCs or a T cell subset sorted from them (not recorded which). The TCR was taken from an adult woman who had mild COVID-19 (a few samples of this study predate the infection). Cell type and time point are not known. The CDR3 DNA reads TGTGCCAGCAGTCGCCTCCCCGGACTAGCCCTTAGGAATGAGCAGTTCTTC. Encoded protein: CASSRLPGLALRNEQFF.